What follows are 5 T cell receptor beta chains derived from one specimen sequenced in a study. A single record per CDR3 protein comes from TCRdb applying MiXCR to the RT-PCR reads. This table holds about 680,000 distinct CDR3 sequences, approximately 15% found once. Specimen: memory CD4+ T cells from blood. The origin of the receptors is a female donor in good health, serving as a healthy control.

The chain has TRBV5-1 and TRBJ2-3; D may be TRBD2 (7 bases). The CDR3 contains 16 residues. Germline V gene sequence: CDR1 SGHRS, CDR2 YFSETQ. V shed 6 bases and J shed 2 bases, with 19 bases lying between them. CDR3 in amino acids: CASMTGWGGYTDTQYF. In nucleotides, the CDR3 is TGCGCCAGCATGACTGGATGGGGGGGCTACACAGATACGCAGTATTTT.

This chain links TRBV24-1 with TRBJ2-5; D possibly uses TRBD1 or TRBD2 (5 bases each). This CDR3 has 15 residues. Trimming pared 4 bases from V and 0 bases from J, leaving 11 bases between. CDR1 is KGHDR, CDR2 SFDVKD, per germline. The CDR3 DNA follows: TGTGCCACCAGTGACCGGGGACGGAACCAAGAGACCCAGTACTTC. This codes for CATSDRGRNQETQYF.

The chain couples TRBV12-3 or TRBV12-4 to TRBJ2-3, with D possibly being TRBD1 (5 bases). The length of the CDR3 is 17 residues. Trimming cost V 4 bases and J 2 bases, with 19 bases left between them. CDR3 sequence reads: CASSSSGHFAPTDTQYF. CDR3 sequence (DNA): TGTGCCAGCAGTTCCTCCGGACATTTTGCGCCCACAGATACGCAGTATTTT.

The CDR3 DNA reads as TGTGCCAGCAGTTACGGGAAGGGAACCCACAATGAGCAGTTCTTC. Residues: CASSYGKGTHNEQFF. The chain combines TRBV6-5 with TRBJ2-1; D gene uncertain. The CDR3 is made up of 15 amino acids. Germline values: CDR1 MNHEY, CDR2 SVGAGI. V was clipped by 2 bases and J by 5 bases, with 13 bases between them.

This clonotype was detected a few times. CDR3 sequence: CATAHDTEAFF. CDR3 sequence (DNA): TGTGCCACCGCCCACGACACTGAAGCTTTCTTT. The chain carries TRBV28 and TRBJ1-1; D unclear. Germline V lookup: CDR1 MDHEN, CDR2 SYDVKM. The CDR3 length is 11 residues. Trimming stripped 10 bases from V and 3 bases from J, with 9 bases between.